The clone carrying this T cell receptor beta chain was seen ten or more times. The antigen remains undetermined. The CDR3 has 15 residues. CDR1 and CDR2 (germline): SGHDT, YYEEEE. Trimming cost V 6 bases and J 0 bases; bases outside gene matches: 5. Template switching with 5'RACE generated the TCR cDNA and added a universal primer site and UMIs. In TCRdb, the 5' RACE reads were re-called with MiXCR into one record per CDR3 protein. Of over 200,000 distinct CDR3 sequences in the sample, 6.5% to 7.5% were seen once. This entry is derived from a study of T cells after yellow fever vaccination. Across the study: Low-cell-number fractions were prepared with SMART-Seq v4 Ultra Low Input. Study-level results: Bulk-population clonotypes that are abundant could appear as contaminants in FACS-sorted repertoires.

This sequence joins TRBV5-6 and TRBJ2-4, with TRBD1 matching 8 bases. The sequence was collected from a young man who received the YFV17D yellow fever vaccine. Specimen: CD4+ T cells sorted from PBMCs, collected on the day of the yellow fever booster vaccination. CDR3 sequence: CASKKQGVAKNIQYF. The CDR3 nucleotides are TGTGCCAGCAAAAAACAGGGGGTAGCCAAAAACATTCAGTACTTC.